These T cell receptor beta chains were read from a single sample in a study of neurological immune-mediated disorders. TCRdb reprocessed the 5' RACE reads via MiXCR and lists one record per CDR3 protein. The top ten hold 16% of the sample, which has some 24,000 distinct CDR3 sequences, about an eighth seen once. Sample: PBMCs. The receptors originated from a woman between 35 and 50 years old with HTLV-1-associated myelopathy (HAM/TSP). CDR3s include the opening cysteine and the closing phenylalanine or tryptophan. Fields, in order: clone size, D gene, J gene, V gene, CDR3 DNA, CDR3 protein. The D gene is left open where the match is weak. Clone size is not always given. Where it is, it says once, few, many or a class for expanded clones.

many NA TRBJ2-7 TRBV5-6 TGTGCCAGCAGCTTGAGCCTGGGAAGGCAGTACTTC CASSLSLGRQYF
many TRBD1 TRBJ1-5 TRBV12-3/TRBV12-4 TGTGCCAGCAGTAGCGACAGGGACAATCAGCCCCAGCATTTT CASSSDRDNQPQHF
many TRBD2 TRBJ2-7 TRBV20-1 TGCAGTGCTGCTAGCGGGGGCCTCTACGAGCAGTACTTC CSAASGGLYEQYF
NA NA TRBJ2-1 TRBV9 TGTGCCAGCAGCCCCCGCGTGCCCTCGGGATACAATGAGCAGATCTTT CASSPRVPSGYNEQIF
NA NA TRBJ1-1 TRBV28 TGTGCCAGCAGTACACCGGGACTCCCCACTGAAGCTTTCTTT CASSTPGLPTEAFF
many NA TRBJ2-6 TRBV5-1 TGCGCCAGCAGCCGGGACGGACTCTCTGGGGCCAACGTCCTGACTTTC CASSRDGLSGANVLTF
many NA TRBJ1-5 TRBV6-1 TGTGCCAGCAGTGTATATAACAATCAGCCCCAGCATTTT CASSVYNNQPQHF
many NA TRBJ1-1 TRBV18 TGTGCCAGCTCAAGGGAATCTGTCACTGAAGCTTTCTTT CASSRESVTEAFF
many TRBD1 TRBJ2-6 TRBV5-5 TGTGCCAGCAGCCCGGGACAGGGGTTGGGTACTGGGGCCAACGTCCTGACTTTC CASSPGQGLGTGANVLTF
NA TRBD1 TRBJ1-1 TRBV12-3/TRBV12-4 TGTGTCAGCACTCGGACAGGGTTAAGAGGGGGTACTGAAGCTTTCTTT CVSTRTGLRGGTEAFF
many NA TRBJ1-1 TRBV5-1 TGCGCCAGCAGCTTGACCACAGGCGCCACTGAAGCTTTCTTT CASSLTTGATEAFF
many NA TRBJ1-6 TRBV3-1 TGTGCCAGCAGCCAAGCGGAGGGGCCGGTCCACTTT CASSQAEGPVHF
many NA TRBJ1-1 TRBV6-6 TGTGCCAGCAGTTCGTTCCAGGGTGGTGCGAACACTGAAGCTTTCTTT CASSSFQGGANTEAFF
many NA TRBJ2-5 TRBV5-4 TGTGCCAGCAGCTTACAGGCGGGACATCAAGAGACCCAGTACTTC CASSLQAGHQETQYF
many NA TRBJ2-1 TRBV5-1 TGCGCCAGCAGCTTGGTACAGGGTGGGTACAATGAGCAGTTCTTC CASSLVQGGYNEQFF
many NA TRBJ2-2 TRBV5-1 TGCGCCAGCAGCCTCGACAGACTCACCGGGGAGCTGTTTTTT CASSLDRLTGELFF
medium-sized TRBD2 TRBJ2-5 TRBV24-1 TGTGCCACCAGTGGGAGGGAGGGCCAAGAGACCCAGTACTTC CATSGREGQETQYF
many NA TRBJ2-1 TRBV6-4 TGTGCCAGCAGTGTTTCACAGAACAATGAGCAGTTCTTC CASSVSQNNEQFF
many TRBD1 TRBJ2-7 TRBV5-1 TGCGCCAGCAGCTTAACAGGACAGGGATCCGAGCAGTACTTC CASSLTGQGSEQYF
many NA TRBJ1-2 TRBV11-1 TGTGCCAGCAGCTTGGGACACAACTATGGCTACACCTTC CASSLGHNYGYTF
many NA TRBJ2-7 TRBV5-1 TGCGCCAGCAGCTTGGACGGACAGTCCTACGAGCAGTACTTC CASSLDGQSYEQYF
medium-sized TRBD1 TRBJ1-2 TRBV20-1 TGCAGTGCTGTACAGGGGTCGAATGACTATGGCTACACCTTC CSAVQGSNDYGYTF
NA NA TRBJ1-5 TRBV4-2 TGTGCCAGCAGCCTCGGGACCTTCAATCAGCCCCAGCATTTT CASSLGTFNQPQHF
many NA TRBJ1-1 TRBV7-2 TGTGCCAGCAGCTTAGCTGCGACAGCGAACACTGAAGCTTTCTTT CASSLAATANTEAFF
few NA TRBJ1-2 TRBV7-9 TGTGCCAGCAGCTTAGCTAGGGATGCTGGCTACACCTTC CASSLARDAGYTF
many NA TRBJ2-7 TRBV12-3/TRBV12-4 TGTGCCAGCACCCTCGGAGCGGCCGGGGGCCACGAGCAGTACTTC CASTLGAAGGHEQYF
many NA TRBJ1-2 TRBV24-1 TGTGCCACCAGTGATCGGACCTATGGCTACACCTTC CATSDRTYGYTF
many TRBD2 TRBJ2-1 TRBV18 TGTGCCAGCTCACCCGGGACTAGCGGTTACAATGAGCAGTTCTTC CASSPGTSGYNEQFF
many NA TRBJ2-3 TRBV7-2 TGTGCCAGCGCTCCGGGGGGCAGCGCAGATACGCAGTATTTT CASAPGGSADTQYF
many TRBD2 TRBJ2-1 TRBV6-4 TGTGCCAGCACTGGGCAGCGGGGCCAATACAATGAGCAGTTCTTC CASTGQRGQYNEQFF
many TRBD1 TRBJ1-1 TRBV5-1 TGCGCCAGCAGCTTGGATGCAGGGGGCAGTACTGAAGCTTTCTTT CASSLDAGGSTEAFF
many NA TRBJ2-1 TRBV4-3 TGCGCCAGCAGCCACCTTTCTAACTACAATGAGCAGTTCTTC CASSHLSNYNEQFF
many NA TRBJ2-6 TRBV5-1 TGCGCCAGCAGCTGGCCAAGCTCTGGGGCCAACGTCCTGACTTTC CASSWPSSGANVLTF
many NA TRBJ2-6 TRBV24-1 TGTGCCACCAGTGATCACGACAGATCCTCTGGGGCCAACGTCCTGACTTTC CATSDHDRSSGANVLTF
medium-sized NA TRBJ1-2 TRBV4-2 TGTGCCAGCAGCCAAGAGCGAGGGGCGAGTGGCTACACCTTC CASSQERGASGYTF
many TRBD1 TRBJ1-5 TRBV20-1 TGCAGTGCTAGATGGTCGGGACAGGGTAATCAGCCCCAGCATTTT CSARWSGQGNQPQHF
many TRBD1 TRBJ2-2 TRBV5-1 TGCGCCAGCAGCGGATCGGGACAGGGAAACACCGGGGAGCTGTTTTTT CASSGSGQGNTGELFF
many NA TRBJ2-3 TRBV5-1 TGCGCCAGCAGCTTGGTGGTCACAGATACGCAGTATTTT CASSLVVTDTQYF
many NA TRBJ2-1 TRBV2 TGTGCCAGCTGTGTTGTTAGGTACAATGAGCAGTTCTTC CASCVVRYNEQFF
many TRBD2 TRBJ2-1 TRBV20-1 TGCAGTGCTAGAGTTCCCAGCGGGAGGCAATACAATGAGAAGTTCTTC CSARVPSGRQYNEKFF
few NA TRBJ2-3 TRBV5-1 TGCGCCAGCAGCCCAGGGAACCCCACAGATACGCAGTATTTT CASSPGNPTDTQYF
many NA TRBJ2-3 TRBV28 TGTGCCAGCAGTTTTGATGTAGGGCTCACAGATACGCAGTATTTT CASSFDVGLTDTQYF
many TRBD1 TRBJ1-1 TRBV9 TGTGCCAGCAGCGTAGCTTCTCGGACAGGGGGAACTGAAGCTTTCTTT CASSVASRTGGTEAFF
many TRBD1 TRBJ2-7 TRBV5-1 TGCGCCAGCAGCCGGCCGGGACAGACCTACGAGCAGTACTTC CASSRPGQTYEQYF
many NA TRBJ2-2 TRBV14 TGTGCCAGCATGCAGGCCGGGGAGCTGTTTTTT CASMQAGELFF
many NA TRBJ2-3 TRBV11-2 TGTGCCAGCAGCTTAGTGGGGGCCCGGGATACGCAGTATTTT CASSLVGARDTQYF
many TRBD1 TRBJ1-1 TRBV10-3 TGTGCCATCAGGCGGACAGGGGACACTGAAGCTTTCTTT CAIRRTGDTEAFF
many NA TRBJ2-7 TRBV2 TGTGCCAGCAAAAGCAGGGAAAGGTCCTACGAGCAGTACTTC CASKSRERSYEQYF
many NA TRBJ1-1 TRBV5-1 TGCGCCAGCAGCCTTGGCGGGACACCTAAAGCTTTCTTT CASSLGGTPKAFF
many NA TRBJ2-2 TRBV2 TGTGCCAGCAGTGGACAGCGGAGGGACAAGGAGCTGTTTTTT CASSGQRRDKELFF
medium-sized NA TRBJ2-3 TRBV7-3 TGTGCCAGCAGCGGGGCGAACACAGATACGCAGTATTTT CASSGANTDTQYF
many TRBD2 TRBJ2-7 TRBV5-1 TGCGCCAGCAGCTTGGTTTTAGCGGGGGAGCAGTACTTC CASSLVLAGEQYF
NA TRBD1 TRBJ1-1 TRBV5-1 TGCGCCAGCGCCTGGGACAGTCGCCCTGAAGTTTTCTTT CASAWDSRPEVFF
NA TRBD1 TRBJ2-1 TRBV9 TGTGCCAGCAGCGTTAACTACAGGGGTCGGCAGTTCTTC CASSVNYRGRQFF
many NA TRBJ2-2 TRBV5-1 TGCGCCAGCAGCACGGGACAAGCCGCGGTGGCCGGGGAGCTGTTTTTT CASSTGQAAVAGELFF
many NA TRBJ2-1 TRBV24-1 TGTGCCACCAGTGACCAACAGGGACGCTCCTACAATGAGCAGTTCTTC CATSDQQGRSYNEQFF
many TRBD1 TRBJ1-2 TRBV20-1 TGCAGTGCTAATCAGGGGGAGGAGGGCTACACCTTC CSANQGEEGYTF
many TRBD2 TRBJ2-5 TRBV27 TGTGCCAGCAGTTTAAACGGGAGGAGGGAAGAGACCCAGTACTTC CASSLNGRREETQYF
many NA TRBJ1-1 TRBV7-6 TGTGCCAGCAGCCCCCTGAACACTGAAGCTTTCTTT CASSPLNTEAFF
many NA TRBJ1-1 TRBV9 TGTGCCAGCAGCGCCTGGAGTGCTAGGGCTGAAGCTTTCTTT CASSAWSARAEAFF